The present entry profiles one T cell receptor beta chain with its context. Method: immunoSEQ multiplex PCR; TCRdb's copy keeps in-frame clones and lacks some. The sample carries about 45,000 clones, about four fifths recorded once. The sample originates from a study of OX40 agonist ivuxolimab in advanced cancers. About the research overall: At around 81% male, the cohort had a mean age of about 55 years, ranging from about 23 to 79.

J gave up 2 bases and V 6 bases, and 7 bases lay outside the gene matches. The CDR3 runs 14 residues. The germline V gene encodes CDR1 MNHEY and CDR2 SMNVEV (reference sequence). Blood sampling was done at baseline, cycle 4 day 1, and cycle 7 day 1. This material consisted of CD4+ or CD8+ T cells sorted from blood, taken in a trial of the OX40 agonist ivuxolimab. The clonotype comes from an adult with an advanced solid tumor such as melanoma, head and neck, liver or kidney cancer. The chain combines TRBV27 with TRBJ2-7, with 7 positions matching TRBD1. CDR3: CASRKLGTAYEQYF. The CDR3 region has the DNA TGTGCCAGCAGAAAGCTCGGGACAGCCTACGAGCAGTACTTC.